Below are 21 T cell receptor beta chains sequenced from a single sample in a study of cytomegalovirus exposure and HLA in healthy donors. Primers for the PCR totalled 60 Vbeta and 13 Jbeta. Here immunoSEQ multiplex PCR was the method, and the copy in TCRdb shows in-frame clones only, minus some. The sample has about 140,000 clones, and its top ten clones hold about 2%. Input material: PBMCs. The receptors shown here come from a woman between 18 and 29 years old in good health and CMV-seronegative.

This chain connects TRBV27 to TRBJ2-1; D is possibly TRBD2 (6 bases). Germline CDR1 and CDR2: MNHEY and SMNVEV (reference sequence). Trimming cost V 3 bases and J 4 bases, with 22 bases left between them. The CDR3 runs to 18 residues. This chain's CDR3 is CASSFGSGRRKVYNEQFF. The CDR3 coding sequence is TGTGCCAGCAGTTTTGGGTCTGGGAGGCGAAAGGTATACAATGAGCAGTTCTTC.

This sequence joins TRBV7-9 and TRBJ1-1; 8 bases are shared with TRBD1. The V segment lost 5 bases and the J segment 10 bases; nucleotides outside the gene matches: 9. CDR3 length: 13 residues. Looked up from germline, CDR1 is SEHNR and CDR2 is FQNEAQ (reference sequence). The CDR3 nucleotides are TGTGCCAGCAGCCGTATCGGACAGGGTGGAGCTTTCTTT. Translated: CASSRIGQGGAFF.

This chain connects TRBV2 to TRBJ2-3; TRBD2 aligns across 9 bases. From germline, CDR1 is SNHLY and CDR2 FYNNEI. The CDR3 extends over 17 amino acids. The V and J ends lost 0 bases and 5 bases, in that order; junction bases with no gene match: 9. Here the CDR3 reads CASSEAAGGLGGDTQYF. In nucleotides, the CDR3 is TGTGCCAGCAGTGAAGCAGCGGGAGGTTTGGGGGGAGATACGCAGTATTTT.

The chain links TRBV5-6 to TRBJ1-1; TRBD1 is a possible D gene (6 bases). Trimming removed 2 bases at V and 2 bases at J, with 13 bases between. The CDR3 spans 15 residues. Germline CDR1 reads SGHDT; CDR2 reads YYEEEE. DNA for the CDR3: TGTGCCAGCAGCTTATTCCAGGGGCCCAACACTGAAGCTTTCTTT. Translated, it gives CASSLFQGPNTEAFF.

J is TRBJ2-5 and V is TRBV7-9, with TRBD1 matching 9 bases. The J segment lost 5 bases and the V segment lost 5 bases, leaving 6 bases of the junction unmatched. CDR1 and CDR2 from the germline V gene are SEHNR and FQNEAQ (reference sequence). This CDR3 has 14 residues. CDR3 in amino acids: CASSDTGGLETQYF. The DNA for the CDR3 is TGTGCCAGCAGCGATACAGGGGGCTTGGAGACCCAGTACTTC. Based on the CDR3 plus reference TRBV7-9 and TRBJ2-5, the full variable domain is DTGVSQNPRHKITKRGQNVTFRCDPISEHNRLYWYRQTLGQGPEFLTYFQNEAQLEKSRLLSDRFSAERPKGSFSTLEIQRTEQGDSAMYLCASSDTGGLETQYFGPGTRLLVL.

V usage is TRBV5-1 and J usage is TRBJ2-3; the match to TRBD2 covers 13 bases. The CDR3 runs to 16 residues. In germline, CDR1 is SGHRS, CDR2 YFSETQ. V was pared by 4 bases and J by 0 bases, with 2 bases of the junction left unmatched. CDR3 amino acids: CASSQGLAGSTDTQYF. In nucleotides, the CDR3 is TGCGCCAGCAGCCAGGGACTAGCGGGAAGCACAGATACGCAGTATTTT.

This sequence joins TRBV18 and TRBJ2-7; D is perhaps TRBD1 (6 bases). The germline V and J ends were trimmed by 3 bases and 3 bases, with 9 bases remaining between them. The germline V gene encodes CDR1 KGHSH and CDR2 LQKENI. This CDR3 region has 13 residues. The CDR3 DNA reads as TGTGCCAGCTCACCCCAGGGGAACTACGAGCAGTACGTC. The encoded protein is CASSPQGNYEQYV.

This chain connects TRBV5-1 to TRBJ1-1; D may be TRBD1 (5 bases). V lost 4 bases and J lost 3, with 13 bases in between. Germline loops: CDR1 SGHRS, CDR2 YFSETQ. CDR3 length equals 14 residues. The CDR3 nucleotides are TGCGCCAGCAGCCCCAGGGTCTCAGACACTGAAGCTTTCTTT. Translating it yields CASSPRVSDTEAFF. Using reference TRBV5-1 and TRBJ1-1 for the parts outside the CDR3, the full variable domain is KAGVTQTPRYLIKTRGQQVTLSCSPISGHRSVSWYQQTPGQGLQFLFEYFSETQRNKGNFPGRFSGRQFSNSRSEMNVSTLELGDSALYLCASSPRVSDTEAFFGQGTRLTVV.

The genes are TRBV10-2 and TRBJ2-7; the match to TRBD2 covers 9 bases. The CDR3 consists of 18 residues. The V gene end was trimmed by 3 bases and the J gene end by 1 base; junction bases not matched to a gene: 13. Germline CDR1 WSHSY, CDR2 SAAADI. The CDR3 reads CASSDASGIPLLSYEQYF. The CDR3 nucleotides are TGCGCCAGCAGTGATGCTAGCGGGATACCCCTCCTTTCCTACGAGCAGTACTTC.

The chain uses TRBV6-5 and TRBJ2-1; D is perhaps TRBD1 (6 bases). From germline, CDR1 is MNHEY and CDR2 SVGAGI. Trimming took off 5 bases at V and 8 bases at J, with 19 bases between the two ends. The CDR3 consists of 15 residues. CDR3 sequence (DNA): TGTGCCAGCAGTGCGGACAGACGAGGGTGGGATGAGCAGTTCTTC. Translated: CASSADRRGWDEQFF.

The chain recombines TRBV6-6 with TRBJ2-1, with a possible D match to TRBD1 (5 bases). This CDR3 contains 12 residues. V shed 7 bases and J shed 6 bases, with 10 bases lying between them. Germline V gives CDR1 MNHNY, CDR2 SVGAGI (reference sequence). This CDR3 reads CASKGPSNEQFF. The CDR3 DNA follows: TGTGCCAGCAAGGGGCCCAGCAATGAGCAGTTCTTC.

The rearrangement links TRBV28 to TRBJ2-1; 9 bases line up with TRBD2. The J segment lost 0 bases and the V segment lost 5 bases, leaving 2 bases of the junction unmatched. The CDR3 runs to 15 residues. Germline loops: CDR1 MDHEN, CDR2 SYDVKM. CDR3 DNA sequence: TGTGCCAGCAGTCCGACTAGCGGCTCCTACAATGAGCAGTTCTTC. It specifies CASSPTSGSYNEQFF.

The J gene is TRBJ1-1, the V gene TRBV6-1, with D perhaps matching TRBD1 (6 bases). The CDR3 loop spans 13 amino acids. Per germline, CDR1 MNHNS and CDR2 SASEGT. The germline V and J ends were trimmed by 4 bases and 3 bases, with 9 bases remaining between them. The CDR3 sequence is CASSGRGDTEAFF. CDR3 in DNA: TGTGCCAGCAGTGGCAGGGGAGACACTGAAGCTTTCTTT.

The chain couples TRBV7-3 to TRBJ1-1; D call uncertain. Looked up from germline, CDR1 is SGHTA and CDR2 is FQGTGA. The CDR3 has 14 residues. Trimming took 0 bases from V and 4 from J, leaving 9 bases between them. The CDR3, as DNA: TGTGCCAGCAGCTTAACCGGTATTGGCACTGAAGCTTTCTTT. Translated, it gives CASSLTGIGTEAFF.

This chain joins TRBV21-1 and TRBJ2-7; the DNA was not compared with TRBD1, the D call given in the table. TRBV21-1 is classified as a pseudogene. The CDR3 sequence is 18 residues long. The CDR3 bases are TGTGCCAGCAAAACCCCCGGGACAGGTCACGGAGGGTCCTACGAGCAGTACGTC. This gives the protein CASKTPGTGHGGSYEQYV.

The rearrangement links TRBV6-5 to TRBJ2-3; 10 positions agree with TRBD1. The CDR3 runs 16 residues. With 4 bases clipped from V and 5 bases from J, the junction kept 9 bases outside the gene matches. Looked up from germline, CDR1 is MNHEY and CDR2 is SVGAGI. The DNA for the CDR3 is TGTGCCAGCAGTTCCGACCGGGACAGGGGAATAGATACGCAGTATTTT. Translated, it gives CASSSDRDRGIDTQYF.

CDR3 DNA sequence: TGTGCCAGCAGCGAAGTTCGGGGGAGGGTCACTGAAGCTTTCTTT. This codes for CASSEVRGRVTEAFF. The chain recombines TRBV7-9 with TRBJ1-1; tentative D call: TRBD1 (5 bases). Germline lookup yields CDR1 SEHNR and CDR2 FQNEAQ (reference sequence). This CDR3 is 15 amino acids long. Trimming shortened V by 5 bases and J by 4 bases, and 17 bases separated the two germline ends.

V and J are TRBV2 and TRBJ1-2; D may be TRBD1 (6 bases). The CDR3 sequence is 14 residues long. Germline CDR1 SNHLY, CDR2 FYNNEI. Deletions cut 6 bases from V and 4 bases from J, with 15 bases between. CDR3 region: CASRVDRPSYGYTF. CDR3 nucleotide sequence: TGTGCCAGCAGAGTAGACAGGCCCTCCTATGGCTACACCTTC.

This chain uses TRBV2 with TRBJ2-7, with TRBD2 matching 13 bases. CDR3 length: 15 amino acids. Germline V CDR1 and CDR2: SNHLY, FYNNEI. The ends lost 6 bases at V and 3 bases at J; junction bases unmatched: 5. CDR3 DNA: TGTGCCAGCAGGAGACTAGCGGGAGGCCTCTACGAGCAGTACGTC. Translation gives CASRRLAGGLYEQYV.

The chain links TRBV6-1 to TRBJ1-2; TRBD1 matches at 8 bases. Germline V gene lookup returns CDR1 MNHNS and CDR2 SASEGT. The CDR3 is 14 residues long. V was clipped by 6 bases and J by 4 bases; unmatched bases: 7. This CDR3 is CASSGTGPIYGYTF. The CDR3 DNA follows: TGTGCCAGCAGCGGGACAGGCCCGATCTATGGCTACACCTTC.

The chain recombines TRBV6-6 with TRBJ2-1; the match to TRBD2 covers 8 bases. Per germline, CDR1 MNHNY and CDR2 SVGAGI (reference sequence). The CDR3 length is 16 residues. V lost 2 bases to trimming and J lost 2 bases; unmatched junction nucleotides: 5. The CDR3 coding sequence is TGTGCCAGCAGTTACCCTCAGCGGGAGCCCTACAATGAGCAGTTCTTC. Protein sequence: CASSYPQREPYNEQFF.